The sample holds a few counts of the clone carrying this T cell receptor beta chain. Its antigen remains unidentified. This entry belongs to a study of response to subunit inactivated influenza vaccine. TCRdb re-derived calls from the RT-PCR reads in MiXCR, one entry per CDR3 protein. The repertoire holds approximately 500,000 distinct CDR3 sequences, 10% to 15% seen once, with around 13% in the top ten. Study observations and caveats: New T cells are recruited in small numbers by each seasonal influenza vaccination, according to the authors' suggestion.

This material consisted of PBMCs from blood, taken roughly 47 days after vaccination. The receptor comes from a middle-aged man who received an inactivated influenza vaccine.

DNA of the CDR3: TGTGCCAGCAGTTTTCGGACAGGGGGCGGCTGGGAGACCCAGTACTTC. Its protein is CASSFRTGGGWETQYF. This sequence joins TRBV6-5 and TRBJ2-5; the match to TRBD1 covers 11 bases. V was clipped by 4 bases and J by 5 bases; unmatched bases: 9. The CDR3 runs to 16 residues. Germline assignment: CDR1 MNHEY and CDR2 SVGAGI.